This record concerns one T cell receptor beta chain sequence. Its binding antigen is unknown. The sample holds no much larger clone one base away, and base qualities are not on file. The sample comes from a study of molecular identifiers for immune sequencing clone quantification (dated by TCRdb to 2016 to 2018). For the study in its entirety: In a replicate experiment, RNA from about 19,000 or 110,000 naive CD8 T cells was split into five aliquots, four of which were sequenced. CD8 T cells were used in a methods study to benchmark molecular-identifier clustering-based TCR repertoire sequencing (MIDCIRS) and TCR RNA copy counting. Results the study describes overall, beyond this receptor: The sizes of highly expanded clones could end up underestimated when identical TCR molecules share a barcode. About 2.9 recovered TCR RNA copies per cell were obtained by modeling, versus about ten by digital PCR, implying a capture efficiency of roughly 32%. Spiked-in Jurkat TCR RNA (approximately 10 copies' worth), which is not part of the donor repertoire, was contained in the naive libraries. In CMV-specific effector cells, over 98% of molecules were held by clones above 20 RNA copies, whereas under 1% of molecules were held by such clones in naive cells. A single cell's worth of spiked-in Jurkat TCR RNA was reported detectable even among one million naive CD8 T cells. When barcode sub-clustering was omitted, TCR diversity was inflated by chimeric consensus sequences, with chimeras reaching as high as 47%.

The protocol used for the library was PCR. The run used a NextSeq 500. Bulk TCR libraries were prepared as previously described, using TCR primers listed in Table S5. Total RNA was purified with the Qiagen AllPrep DNA/RNA kit. Before analysis, reads from multiple sequencing runs of one library were combined. In the source study's methods: Only reads with exact TCR constant sequence were kept, trimmed to 150 nt, and grouped by their 12-nt molecular barcodes. Within each barcode group, reads were sub-clustered at a 15% Levenshtein threshold, and quality-weighted consensus sequences were built per RNA molecule. Non-functional sequences were discarded, and so were lower-count sequences lying one edit away from another sequence. Based on fitting two negative binomial distributions, any barcode sub-cluster with under 20% of the maximum read count was discarded. The public reads were reanalyzed by TCRdb: fastp trimming at Q25, MiXCR alignment, in-frame beta chains only. Every entry covers one CDR3 protein and lists the most common genes and DNA from its rows. It is TCRdb's table, rather than the study itself, that gives the V and J calls and clone size. The sample profile shows about 510,000 distinct CDR3 sequences; about a quarter of them were found once. Of the sample, over 0.6% is held by the ten largest clones.

The CDR3, cysteine through phenylalanine, is 16 amino acids long. Here the CDR3 DNA is all that survives: 48 bases in frame from base 1. A distance of 18 bases separates the germline ends of V and J, which lose 7 bases and 1 base respectively. The CDR1 and CDR2 encoded by the germline V gene are KGHDR and SFDVKD. Libraries of naive CD8 T cells were built from around 20,000 to 1,000,000 sorted cells, with 10%, 30% or 50% of the purified RNA used. Naive CD8 T cells were FACS-sorted as CD8+CD4-CCR7+CD45RA+ on a BD FACSAria II into RLT Plus buffer. To test detection sensitivity, Jurkat RNA equivalent to more than 8 TCR copies was spiked into samples of about 19,000-1,000,000 naive CD8 T cells. Enrichment of CD8 T cells was done with RosetteSep CD8+ T Cell Enrichment Cocktail plus Ficoll-Paque, and ACK red cell lysis came afterward.

Sequenced sample: naive CD8+ T cells from blood, with Jurkat cell RNA spiked in. The cell subset or site label of this sample denotes: FACS-sorted CD8+CD4-CCR7+CD45RA+ naive T cells. The receptor was isolated from a human donor in good health. Some libraries in this study had Jurkat cell RNA spiked in. The V and J genes are TRBV24-1 and TRBJ2-5; TRBD2 could be the D gene, as 5 bases match. The CDR3 corresponds to CATSGIGAEPQETQYF. The bases are TGTGCCACCAGCGGGATCGGTGCAGAGCCCCAAGAGACCCAGTACTTC.